This TCR beta chain stems from a study of cytomegalovirus exposure and HLA in healthy donors. The CDR3 has 16 amino acids. Germline trimming cut 3 bases from V and 4 bases from J; bases unmatched to any gene: 4. CDR1 is KGHSH and CDR2 is LQKENI in the germline V gene. Remarks on this clone: The target antigen is unknown.

Whole-study results and caveats: Rare TCR sequences predominated, though certain public TCRs were found in many donors. A previous analysis found most TCR beta V segments productive roughly 87% or roughly 30% of the time. Upon later analysis, HLA-associated TCR beta chains proved more clonally expanded than other, equally common chains.

The primer mix had 60 Vbeta and 13 Jbeta primers. The assay was immunoSEQ multiplex PCR, and TCRdb's table has in-frame clones only and misses some. This repertoire shows 60,000 to 90,000 clones, 65% to 70% found once; its top ten account for roughly 7.6%. The specimen sequenced was PBMCs. The chain employs TRBV18 and TRBJ2-5; TRBD2 agrees at 14 bases. The TCR originated in a man in his forties in good health and CMV-seropositive. The CDR3: CASSPPGTSGRETQYF. CDR3 coding DNA: TGTGCCAGCTCACCTCCCGGGACTAGCGGGAGAGAGACCCAGTACTTC.